These T cell receptor beta chains were read from a single sample in a study of blood T cell repertoires in COVID-19. This table comes from immunoSEQ multiplex PCR, and its TCRdb copy is limited to in-frame clones, with some not included. The sample includes 450,000 or so clones, about 90% seen only once; the top ten take 0.8% to 0.9%. Sequenced: peripheral blood. The receptors stem from a man younger than 35 with COVID-19, enrolled during active disease. Both conserved end residues are part of each CDR3. Fields, in order: J gene, D gene, clone size, V gene, CDR3 protein, CDR3 DNA. The D gene is left open where the match is weak. A row's size may be missing; if present it is once, few, many or a size class.

>TRBJ2-3|TRBD2|.|TRBV29-1
CSVGLAFTDTQYF
TGCAGCGTCGGACTAGCGTTCACAGATACGCAGTATTTT
>TRBJ2-3|TRBD2|once|TRBV19
CASSVSGLARADTQYF
TGTGCCAGTAGTGTCAGCGGACTAGCGAGGGCCGATACGCAGTATTTT
>TRBJ2-7|.|.|TRBV19
CASSIDGRLYEQYF
TGTGCCAGTAGTATAGACGGCAGGCTATACGAGCAGTACTTC
>TRBJ1-3|TRBD1|.|TRBV5-1
CASSLEGQAHGNTIYF
TGCGCCAGCAGCTTGGAAGGACAGGCTCACGGAAACACCATATATTTT
>TRBJ2-3|.|.|TRBV7-3
CASSPGLDTQYF
TGTGCCAGCAGCCCCGGTTTAGATACGCAGTATTTT
>TRBJ2-7|TRBD1|.|TRBV27
CASSNPGQGYEQYF
TGTGCCAGCAGTAATCCGGGACAGGGCTACGAGCAGTACTTC
>TRBJ2-3|.|.|TRBV2
CARGGAGAADTQYF
TGTGCGAGGGGTGGAGCGGGCGCTGCAGATACGCAGTATTTT
>TRBJ2-1|.|.|TRBV27
CASSSPGNEQFF
TGTGCCAGCAGTTCGCCAGGGAATGAGCAGTTCTTC
>TRBJ2-5|TRBD2|.|TRBV7-9
CASSSSGEETQYF
TGTGCCAGCAGTTCTAGCGGAGAAGAGACCCAGTACTTC
>TRBJ1-4|TRBD1|.|TRBV6-5
CASSYSIGTVGEKLFF
TGTGCCAGCAGTTACTCGATCGGGACAGTGGGTGAAAAACTGTTTTTT
>TRBJ2-5|TRBD2|.|TRBV4-2
CASSQGGTSGGVETQYF
TGTGCCAGCAGCCAAGGCGGGACTAGCGGGGGGGTGGAGACCCAGTACTTC
>TRBJ1-1|TRBD1|.|TRBV6-1
CASSDPTTGADTEAFF
TGTGCCAGCAGTGATCCAACGACAGGGGCGGACACTGAAGCTTTCTTT
>TRBJ1-1|TRBD1|.|TRBV25-1
CASSELAGTGGTEAFF
TGTGCCAGCAGTGAACTCGCCGGGACAGGGGGCACTGAAGCTTTCTTT
>TRBJ2-7|.|.|TRBV3-1/TRBV3-2
CASKPSGSGYEQYF
TGTGCCAGCAAACCGTCTGGGTCGGGCTACGAGCAGTACTTC
>TRBJ2-1|TRBD2|.|TRBV2
CASSTHLAGVNNEQFF
TGTGCCAGCAGTACCCACCTGGCGGGAGTCAACAATGAGCAGTTCTTC
>TRBJ1-1|.|.|TRBV29-1
CSTTPHTRTEAFF
TGCAGTACTACCCCACACACGCGAACTGAAGCTTTCTTT
>TRBJ1-5|.|.|TRBV11-3
CASSLVGGRSNQPQHF
TGTGCCAGCAGCTTAGTAGGGGGTCGTAGCAATCAGCCCCAGCATTTT
>TRBJ2-5|.|.|TRBV13
CASSLLAIQETQYF
TGTGCCAGCAGCCTCCTGGCCATCCAAGAGACCCAGTACTTC
>TRBJ2-1|TRBD2|once|TRBV19
CASSKGHREGYNEQFF
TGTGCCAGTAGTAAGGGGCACCGGGAGGGTTACAATGAGCAGTTCTTC
>TRBJ1-1|.|.|TRBV9
CASSVDSDTEAFF
TGTGCCAGCAGCGTAGACAGTGACACTGAAGCTTTCTTT
>TRBJ2-3|TRBD2|.|TRBV27
CASSLGLAGVTDTQYF
TGTGCCAGCAGTTTAGGGCTAGCGGGGGTTACAGATACGCAGTATTTT
>TRBJ2-1|.|.|TRBV5-4
CASSVEVAGDNEQFF
TGTGCCAGCAGCGTGGAAGTAGCCGGGGACAATGAGCAGTTCTTC
>TRBJ1-2|.|.|TRBV3-1/TRBV3-2
CASSQDPITTMGYTF
TGTGCCAGCAGCCAAGATCCAATTACTACTATGGGCTACACCTTC
>TRBJ1-1|.|once|TRBV3-1/TRBV3-2
CASSPGHREGEAFF
TGTGCCAGCAGCCCGGGACATCGGGAGGGTGAAGCTTTCTTT
>TRBJ2-1|.|.|TRBV15
CATSRDGQGLYFF
TGTGCCACCAGCAGAGATGGGCAGGGGTTATATTTCTTC
>TRBJ1-5|.|few|TRBV18
CASSPQGPPQPQHF
TGTGCCAGCTCACCCCAGGGTCCACCACAGCCCCAGCATTTT
>TRBJ1-2|.|.|TRBV3-1/TRBV3-2
CASSPQEDYGYTF
TGTGCCAGCTCCCCCCAGGAAGACTATGGCTACACCTTC
>TRBJ2-5|.|.|TRBV5-5
CASSSQARRETQYF
TGTGCCAGCAGCTCGCAGGCACGCAGGGAGACCCAGTACTTC
>TRBJ2-2|TRBD2|.|TRBV25-1
CASRGDTGELFF
TGTGCCAGCCGGGGGGACACCGGGGAGCTGTTTTTT
>TRBJ2-2|TRBD2|.|TRBV9
CASSVVPSGGYAGELFF
TGTGCCAGCAGCGTAGTACCTAGCGGGGGGTACGCCGGGGAGCTGTTTTTT
>TRBJ2-7|.|few|TRBV11-3
CASTHPKSPYEQYF
TGTGCCAGCACCCACCCCAAGAGCCCCTACGAGCAGTACTTC
>TRBJ2-7|TRBD2|.|TRBV30
CAWSVFAGGPYEQYF
TGTGCCTGGAGTGTCTTCGCGGGAGGGCCCTACGAGCAGTACTTC
>TRBJ1-2|TRBD1|.|TRBV5-4
CASSSQGADGYTF
TGTGCCAGCAGCTCCCAGGGGGCTGATGGCTACACCTTC
>TRBJ2-2|TRBD2|.|TRBV30
CAWGLAGTGELFF
TGTGCCTGGGGACTAGCGGGAACCGGGGAGCTGTTTTTT
>TRBJ2-3|TRBD1|.|TRBV2
CATRGRGDTQYF
TGTGCCACCAGGGGGCGTGGAGATACGCAGTATTTT
>TRBJ2-5|.|.|TRBV10-3
CAISRTEGETQYF
TGTGCCATCAGTCGGACAGAAGGGGAGACCCAGTACTTC
>TRBJ2-3|TRBD2|.|TRBV10-3
CALSPASGGTDTQYF
TGTGCCTTATCACCGGCTAGCGGGGGGACAGATACGCAGTATTTT
>TRBJ1-2|.|.|TRBV7-8
CASSLAGANYGYTF
TGTGCCAGCAGCCTAGCCGGGGCTAACTATGGCTACACCTTC
>TRBJ1-3|.|.|TRBV5-1
CASSLVGAGNTIYF
TGCGCCAGCAGTCTAGTAGGGGCTGGAAACACCATATATTTT
>TRBJ2-1|TRBD1|once|TRBV7-9
CASSLEEGASYNEQFF
TGTGCCAGCAGCTTAGAAGAGGGGGCCTCCTACAATGAGCAGTTCTTC
>TRBJ2-7|TRBD1|.|TRBV15
CATSRDKGASSYEQYF
TGTGCCACCAGCAGAGATAAGGGGGCAAGCTCCTACGAGCAGTACTTC
>TRBJ2-3|TRBD2|.|TRBV25-1
CASSEWSGAATDTQYF
TGTGCCAGCAGTGAATGGAGCGGGGCTGCCACAGATACGCAGTATTTT
>TRBJ2-1|TRBD2|once|TRBV24-1
CATSDRSSGGISYNEQFF
TGTGCCACCAGTGATCGATCTAGCGGGGGGATCTCCTACAATGAGCAGTTCTTC
>TRBJ2-1|.|.|TRBV5-5
CASSFNRDSFFSYNEQFF
TGTGCCAGCAGCTTTAATAGAGACAGTTTTTTCTCCTACAATGAGCAGTTCTTC
>TRBJ2-7|.|.|TRBV29-1
CSAGAGSSYEQYF
TGCAGCGCTGGCGCGGGGTCATCCTACGAGCAGTACTTC
>TRBJ1-6|.|once|TRBV7-9
CASSSGTRDNSPLHF
TGTGCCAGCAGCTCCGGGACAAGGGATAATTCACCCCTCCACTTT
>TRBJ2-1|TRBD2|.|TRBV24-1
CATSDLPRITSGRPNEQFF
TGTGCCACCAGTGATTTGCCTCGTATTACTAGCGGGAGACCCAATGAGCAGTTCTTC
>TRBJ1-2|.|.|TRBV4-1
CASSRGWGYTF
TGCGCCAGCAGCCGAGGGTGGGGCTACACCTTC
>TRBJ2-7|.|once|TRBV5-4
CASSFRAGPYEQYF
TGTGCCAGCAGCTTCAGGGCAGGCCCCTACGAGCAGTACTTC
>TRBJ1-4|TRBD1|.|TRBV5-6
CASTKDRASEKLFF
TGTGCCAGCACCAAAGACAGGGCCTCCGAAAAACTGTTTTTT
>TRBJ2-7|.|.|TRBV21-1
CASSNPSKREGVGEQYF
TGTGCCAGCAGCAACCCGAGCAAGCGGGAGGGCGTGGGCGAGCAGTACTTC
>TRBJ2-7|.|.|TRBV6-2/TRBV6-3
CASSHSYEQYF
TGTGCCAGCAGCCACAGCTACGAGCAGTACTTC
>TRBJ1-2|TRBD1|.|TRBV7-9
CASSPGTGVGYTF
TGTGCCAGCAGCCCCGGGACAGGGGTGGGCTACACCTTC
>TRBJ2-1|TRBD2|.|TRBV11-2
CASSPTSPASGGYEQFF
TGTGCCAGCAGCCCGACCTCCCCGGCTAGCGGGGGCTATGAGCAGTTCTTC